This is a list of T cell receptor beta chains from one sample in a study of blood T cell repertoires in COVID-19. Using immunoSEQ multiplex PCR, the repertoire was profiled, and TCRdb retains in-frame clones only, with some absent. Among about 150,000 clones listed, around 83% were seen once. Specimen: peripheral blood. These receptors all come from a woman aged 55-70 years with COVID-19, enrolled during active disease. CDR3s include the opening cysteine and the closing phenylalanine or tryptophan. The order of the fields is CDR3 protein, V gene, J gene, CDR3 length.

CASSLHRGSQETQYF,TRBV6-5,TRBJ2-5,15
CASRSGGGTEAFF,TRBV6-5,TRBJ1-1,13
CASSGASNTEAFF,TRBV18,TRBJ1-1,13
CASSLAPQIRHTEAFF,TRBV7-9,TRBJ1-1,16
CASSLEGEATGYGYTF,TRBV5-1,TRBJ1-2,16
CATSRDPGSEETQYF,TRBV15,TRBJ2-5,15
CASSQDEQGRNTIYF,TRBV4-2,TRBJ1-3,15
CASSSQLPGQGSQAFF,TRBV7-2,TRBJ1-1,16
CASSRTGFGELFF,TRBV9,TRBJ2-2,13
CASSFGGLEMEQYF,TRBV5-1,TRBJ2-7,14
CASSADTAGETQYF,TRBV19,TRBJ2-5,14
CAWSAPGVGNEKLFF,TRBV30,TRBJ1-4,15
CASVSRASQPQHF,TRBV19,TRBJ1-5,13
CASSPGTVEKLFF,TRBV7-2,TRBJ1-4,13
CASSTQGTSYGYTF,TRBV19,TRBJ1-2,14
CASSLLRGTNTEAFF,TRBV7-3,TRBJ1-1,15
CASGLALRRGGEKLFF,TRBV12-5,TRBJ1-4,16
CASSQSPGQGTGELFF,TRBV4-2,TRBJ2-2,16
CASSLEAGGRFNEQFF,TRBV5-1,TRBJ2-1,16
CASSLGTSALDTQYF,TRBV3-1/TRBV3-2,TRBJ2-3,15
CASSLAGTGTSGNTIYF,TRBV7-9,TRBJ1-3,17
CASSPFTSGPSDTQYF,TRBV18,TRBJ2-3,16
CASSQGLAGGVDNEQFF,TRBV3-1/TRBV3-2,TRBJ2-1,17
CASSPSVGELFF,TRBV11-3,TRBJ2-2,12
CSVRQSGELFF,TRBV29-1,TRBJ2-2,11
CASSQDLNTEAFF,TRBV9,TRBJ1-1,13
CASSSAGRSSYEQYF,TRBV5-5,TRBJ2-7,15
CASRAGETGELFF,TRBV2,TRBJ2-2,13
CASSSTGTTLYNEQFF,TRBV5-1,TRBJ2-1,16
CASSQGQGHQRYTF,TRBV5-5,TRBJ1-2,14
CASSPRRLAGGANEQFF,TRBV7-9,TRBJ2-1,17
CASSARGRNTIYF,TRBV19,TRBJ1-3,13
CASRPLAGAGETQYF,TRBV2,TRBJ2-5,15
CASSIEGITGTSGKLVTDTQYF,TRBV19,TRBJ2-3,22
CASSEAATGELFF,TRBV2,TRBJ2-2,13
CASSYSSYRDIEKLFF,TRBV16,TRBJ1-4,16
CASSIGLGDTQYF,TRBV5-4,TRBJ2-3,13
CASSSGLAGAGEQFF,TRBV11-1,TRBJ2-1,15
CASSYRAQGARGYTF,TRBV6-5,TRBJ1-2,15
CAGGIPLYNSPLHF,TRBV30,TRBJ1-6,14
CSASRDRKTEAFF,TRBV20-1,TRBJ1-1,13
CASSTRQGVLYEQYF,TRBV19,TRBJ2-7,15
CASSLTRQGAKNEQFF,TRBV7-3,TRBJ2-1,16